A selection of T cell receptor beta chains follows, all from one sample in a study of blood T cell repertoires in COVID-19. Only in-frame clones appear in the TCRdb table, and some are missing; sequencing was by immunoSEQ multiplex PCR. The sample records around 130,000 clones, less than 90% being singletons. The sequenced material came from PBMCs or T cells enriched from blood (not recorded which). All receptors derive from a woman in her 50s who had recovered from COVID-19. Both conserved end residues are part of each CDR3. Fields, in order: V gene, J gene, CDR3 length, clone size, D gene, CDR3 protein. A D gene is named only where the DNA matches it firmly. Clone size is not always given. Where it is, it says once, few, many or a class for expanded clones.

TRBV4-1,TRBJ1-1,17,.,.,CASSQELQGSHNNEAFF
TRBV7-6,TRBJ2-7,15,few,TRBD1,CASSLIQGAAYEQYF
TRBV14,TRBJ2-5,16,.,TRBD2,CASSRILAGGHETQYF
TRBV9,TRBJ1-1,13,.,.,CASSPGGDTEAFF
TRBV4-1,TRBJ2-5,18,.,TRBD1,CASSRSPGQGVFGETQYF
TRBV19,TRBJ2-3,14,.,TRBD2,CASSPRGVVDTQYF
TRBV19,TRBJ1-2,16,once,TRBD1,CASSAGQAPANYGYTF
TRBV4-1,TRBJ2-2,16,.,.,CASSPYAGNVPGELFF
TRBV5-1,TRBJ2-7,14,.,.,CASSLVRGIDEQYF
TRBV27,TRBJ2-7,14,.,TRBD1,CASSPGTGDYEQYF
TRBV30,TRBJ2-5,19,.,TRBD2,CAWSRRGLAGAIKGETQYF
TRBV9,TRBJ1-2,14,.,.,CASSAGVFTYGYTF
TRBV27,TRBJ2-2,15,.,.,CASSLAVANTGELFF
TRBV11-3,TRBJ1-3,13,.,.,CASSNRMRETIYF
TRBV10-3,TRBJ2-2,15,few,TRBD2,CAISDERGNTGELFF
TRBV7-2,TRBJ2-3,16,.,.,CASSLGWGGPTDTQYF
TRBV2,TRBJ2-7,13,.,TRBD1,CASQGQGGSEQYF
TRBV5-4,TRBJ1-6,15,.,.,CASSPSGQYNSPLHF
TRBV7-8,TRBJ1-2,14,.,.,CASSPSPLGGGYTF
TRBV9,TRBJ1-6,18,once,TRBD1,CASSVGETGGFRNSPLHF
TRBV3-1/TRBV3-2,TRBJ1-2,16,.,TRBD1,CASSFRDSFTNYGYTF
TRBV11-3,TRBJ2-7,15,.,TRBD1,CASSSRDRAPGEQYF
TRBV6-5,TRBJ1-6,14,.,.,CASRNEPGKSPLHF
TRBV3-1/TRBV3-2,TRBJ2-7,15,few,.,CASSQVSGPVYEQYF
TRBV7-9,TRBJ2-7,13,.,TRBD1,CATPGQGSYEQYF
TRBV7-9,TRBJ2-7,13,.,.,CASSSLDYNEQYF
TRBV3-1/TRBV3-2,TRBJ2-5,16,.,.,CASSRMLGGATETQYF
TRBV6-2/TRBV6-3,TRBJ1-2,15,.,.,CASSTPTGGSYGYTF
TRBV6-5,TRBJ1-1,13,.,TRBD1,CASSFDRGYEAFF
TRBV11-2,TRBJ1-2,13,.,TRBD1,CASSLRQGSGYTF
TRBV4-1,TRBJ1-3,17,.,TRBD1,CASSQEPPGGGGNTIYF
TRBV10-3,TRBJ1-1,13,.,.,CAISEGENTEAFF
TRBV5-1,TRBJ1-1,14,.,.,CASSSAGGHTEAFF
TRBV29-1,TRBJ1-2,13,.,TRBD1,CSVVRDRDYGYTF
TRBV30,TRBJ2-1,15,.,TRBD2,CAWSSGLAGHNEQFF
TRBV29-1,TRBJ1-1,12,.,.,CSVESGDTEAFF
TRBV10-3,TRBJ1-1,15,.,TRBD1,CAISESGTGGTEAFF
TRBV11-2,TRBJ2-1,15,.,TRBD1,CASSTDRGSYNEQFF
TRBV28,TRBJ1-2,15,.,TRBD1,CASSGGQGPNGGYTF
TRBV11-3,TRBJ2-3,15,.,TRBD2,CASSFVAGGADTQYF
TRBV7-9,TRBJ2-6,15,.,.,CASSLDKSGANVLTF